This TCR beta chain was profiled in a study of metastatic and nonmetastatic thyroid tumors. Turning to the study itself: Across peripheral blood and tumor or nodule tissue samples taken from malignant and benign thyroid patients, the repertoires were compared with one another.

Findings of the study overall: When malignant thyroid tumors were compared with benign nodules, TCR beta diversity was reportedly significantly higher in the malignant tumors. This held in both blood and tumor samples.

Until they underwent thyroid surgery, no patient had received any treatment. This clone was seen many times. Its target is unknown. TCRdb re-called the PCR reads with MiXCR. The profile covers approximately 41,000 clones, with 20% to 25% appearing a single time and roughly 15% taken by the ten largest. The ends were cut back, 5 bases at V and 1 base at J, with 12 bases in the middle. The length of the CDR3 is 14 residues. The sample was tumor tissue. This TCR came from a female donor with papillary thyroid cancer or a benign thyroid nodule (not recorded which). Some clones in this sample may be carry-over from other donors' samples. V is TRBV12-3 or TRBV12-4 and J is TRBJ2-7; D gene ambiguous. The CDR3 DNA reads TGTGCCAGCAGTCCCGAGACTCTTTCCTACGAGCAGTACTTC. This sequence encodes CASSPETLSYEQYF.